What follows is one TCR beta chain and its context. Antigen: not known. The germline gives CDR1 MGHRA, CDR2 YSYEKL. V lost 1 base and J 0 bases, leaving 6 bases between the germline ends. This CDR3 contains 14 residues. Using immunoSEQ multiplex PCR, the repertoire was profiled, and TCRdb retains in-frame clones only, with some absent. The table records more than 150,000 clones, approximately 94% of them present only once. This sample stems from a study of T cell responses to AZD1222 COVID-19 vaccine. Findings and limits, study-wide: As reported, nearly half of all spike-specific TCRs target variant regions that are unmutated.

The material was peripheral blood, obtained on day 0 of AZD1222 vaccination. The receptor comes from an adult in good health. The genes are TRBV4-1 and TRBJ1-1; no clear D gene. The CDR3 reads CASSQGPLNTEAFF. CDR3 nucleotide sequence: TGCGCCAGCAGCCAAGGGCCGTTGAACACTGAAGCTTTCTTT.